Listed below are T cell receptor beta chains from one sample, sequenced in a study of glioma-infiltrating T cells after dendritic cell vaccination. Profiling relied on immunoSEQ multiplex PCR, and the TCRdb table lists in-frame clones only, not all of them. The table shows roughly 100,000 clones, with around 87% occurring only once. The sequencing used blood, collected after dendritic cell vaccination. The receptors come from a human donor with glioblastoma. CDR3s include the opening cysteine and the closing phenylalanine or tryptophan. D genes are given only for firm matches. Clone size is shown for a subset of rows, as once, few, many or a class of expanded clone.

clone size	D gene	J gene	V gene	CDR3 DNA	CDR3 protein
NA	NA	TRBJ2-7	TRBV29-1	TGCAGCGTTCGGCGGGACTACGAGCAGTACTTC	CSVRRDYEQYF
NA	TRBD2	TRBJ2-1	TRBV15	TGTGCCACCAGCAGAGAGCGGGAGAAATACAATGAGCAGTTCTTC	CATSREREKYNEQFF
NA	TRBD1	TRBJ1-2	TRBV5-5	TGTGCCAGCAGCTTTGAATCACACGGACAGGGGGCTATCTTCGGCTACACCTTC	CASSFESHGQGAIFGYTF
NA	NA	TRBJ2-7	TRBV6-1	TGTGCCAGCAGTTCCGGGACACTCTCCTACGAGCAGTACTTC	CASSSGTLSYEQYF
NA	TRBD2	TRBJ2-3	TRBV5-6	TGTGCCAGCAGCTTGGTCAGGACTAGCGGGAGTACGCAGTATTTT	CASSLVRTSGSTQYF
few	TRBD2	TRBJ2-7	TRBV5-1	TGCGCCAGCAGCTTGGCCGGGACTAACGCCTACGAGCAGTACTTC	CASSLAGTNAYEQYF
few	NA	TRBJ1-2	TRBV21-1	TGTGCCAGCAGCACCCTACCGGCGGGTTCGGGGGGCTACACCTTC	CASSTLPAGSGGYTF
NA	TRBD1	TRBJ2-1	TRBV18	TGTGCCAGCTCACCAGGACAGGACAATGAGCAGTTCTTC	CASSPGQDNEQFF
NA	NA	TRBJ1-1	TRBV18	TGTGCCAGCTCACCAATGGCAGGCGCTGAAGCTTTCTTT	CASSPMAGAEAFF
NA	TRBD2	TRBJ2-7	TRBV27	TGTGCCAGCAGTTTCCTAGCGGGAGCTTCCTACGAGCAGTACTTC	CASSFLAGASYEQYF
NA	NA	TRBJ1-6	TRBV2	TGTGCCAGCACCCTGTCGAGGAGCAATTCCCCCCTCCACTTT	CASTLSRSNSPLHF
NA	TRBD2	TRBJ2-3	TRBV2	TGTGCCAGCAGTGAAAATCCGGCGGGGGGTGGCACAGATACGCAGTATTTT	CASSENPAGGGTDTQYF
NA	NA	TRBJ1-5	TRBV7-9	TGTGCCAGCAGCTTAGCTTCGGGGATTGGCAATCAGCCCCAGCATTTT	CASSLASGIGNQPQHF
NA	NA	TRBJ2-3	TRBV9	TGTGCCAGCAGCGTAGAGGTCGGGGGGCTGTATTTT	CASSVEVGGLYF
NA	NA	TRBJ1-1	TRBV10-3	TGTGCCATCAGTGAGACAGGAAAGATGGACACTGAAGCTTTCTTT	CAISETGKMDTEAFF
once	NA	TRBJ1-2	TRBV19	TGTGCCAGCGTACGCTCGGGGGTTCGGACGAACTATGGCTACACCTTC	CASVRSGVRTNYGYTF
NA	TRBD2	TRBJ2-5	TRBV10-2	TGCGCCAGCAGGCTAGCGGGGACCCAAGAGACCCAGTACTTC	CASRLAGTQETQYF
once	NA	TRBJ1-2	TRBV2	TGTGCCAGCAGTGAAGCGCTTGGGCGACAGTTGGATGGCTACACCTTC	CASSEALGRQLDGYTF
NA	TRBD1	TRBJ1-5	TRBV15	TGTGCCACCAGCGTTACAGGGACAGTCAATCAGCCCCAGCATTTT	CATSVTGTVNQPQHF
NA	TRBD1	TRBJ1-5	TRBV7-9	TGTGCCAGCAGCCCGACAGGGGATAATCAGCCCCAGCATTTT	CASSPTGDNQPQHF
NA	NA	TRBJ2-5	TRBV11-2	TGTGCCAGCAGCTTGGCCTTTTCGTACCAAGAGACCCAGTACTTC	CASSLAFSYQETQYF
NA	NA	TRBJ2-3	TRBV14	TGTGCCAGCAGCCAAGCGTTAGCGGATACGCAGTATTTT	CASSQALADTQYF
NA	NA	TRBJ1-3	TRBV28	TGTGCCAGCAGTGGGGGGGATTTGGGAAACACCATATATTTT	CASSGGDLGNTIYF
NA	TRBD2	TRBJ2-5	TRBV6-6	TGTGCCAGCAGTTACTCCGAGCGGGGGGCCCAAGAGACCCAGTACTTC	CASSYSERGAQETQYF
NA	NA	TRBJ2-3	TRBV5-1	TGCGCCAGCAGCTTAGGGGTATTGGTGACAGATACGCAGTATTTT	CASSLGVLVTDTQYF
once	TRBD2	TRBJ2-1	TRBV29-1	TGCAGCGTTGAAGATCGGGGGGGTGAGCAGTTCTTC	CSVEDRGGEQFF
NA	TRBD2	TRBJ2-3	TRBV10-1	TGCGCCAGCAGTGACGGCGGGAGAGGGACAGATACGCAGTATTTT	CASSDGGRGTDTQYF
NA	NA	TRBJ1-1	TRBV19	TGTGCCAGTAGTATTTATTTCAAGGGGGAAAAGGCTTTCTTT	CASSIYFKGEKAFF
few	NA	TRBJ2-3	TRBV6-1	TGTGCCAGCGGTTCGGGAAACACAGATACGCAGTATTTT	CASGSGNTDTQYF
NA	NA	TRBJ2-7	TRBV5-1	TGCGCCAGCAGGATGACAGGAGACTACGAGCAGTACTTC	CASRMTGDYEQYF
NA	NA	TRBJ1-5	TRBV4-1	TGCGCCAGCAGCCAAGGGCAGCCCCTGGGGGGGCGCATTGAGCCCCAGCATTTT	CASSQGQPLGGRIEPQHF
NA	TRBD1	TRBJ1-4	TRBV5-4	TGTGCCAGCAGCCAGGGGGCAGGGAATGAAAAACTGTTTTTT	CASSQGAGNEKLFF
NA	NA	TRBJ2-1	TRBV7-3	TGTGCCAGCAGCCCAGGATCCTACAATGAGCAGTTCTTC	CASSPGSYNEQFF
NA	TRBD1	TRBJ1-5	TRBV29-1	TGCAGCGTCCAACCGGACAGGGTCAATCAGCCCCAGCATTTT	CSVQPDRVNQPQHF
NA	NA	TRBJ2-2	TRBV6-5	TGTGCCTGCACCAGCGGGACCGGGGAGCTGTTTTTT	CACTSGTGELFF
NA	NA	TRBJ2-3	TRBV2	TGTGCCAGCAGTGAAGGGGCAGGGCGGGATACGCAGTATTTT	CASSEGAGRDTQYF
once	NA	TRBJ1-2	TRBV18	TGTGCCAGCTCAGAAACAGAAATGTCTAACTATGGCTACACCTTC	CASSETEMSNYGYTF
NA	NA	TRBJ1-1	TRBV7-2	TGTGCCAGCAGCTTAGATGGGGGAGGTGAAGCTTTCTTT	CASSLDGGGEAFF
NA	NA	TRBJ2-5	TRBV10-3	TGTGCCATCAGTGATTTAAAAGAGACCCAGTACTTC	CAISDLKETQYF
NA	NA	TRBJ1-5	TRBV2	TGTGCCAGCAGTGGTTCCCCCGAACTTCAGCCCCAGCATTTT	CASSGSPELQPQHF
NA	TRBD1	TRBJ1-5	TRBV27	TGTGCCAGCAGTATTACTTCCGGGACAGTGGGCAATCAGCCCCAGCATTTT	CASSITSGTVGNQPQHF
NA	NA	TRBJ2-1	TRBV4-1	TGCGCCAGCAGCCAAGATTTTACTTACTACAATGAGCAGTTCTTC	CASSQDFTYYNEQFF
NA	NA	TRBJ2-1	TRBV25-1	TGTGCCAGCAAACAGCTTTATGAGCAGTTCTTC	CASKQLYEQFF
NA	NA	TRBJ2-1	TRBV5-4	TGTGCCAGCAGCTCCCGGGACGGAGGGGGGGGGCAGCAGTTCTTC	CASSSRDGGGGQQFF
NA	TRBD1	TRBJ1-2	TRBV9	TGTGCCAGCAGCGGTAGGGACAGGGTTCTTGGCTACACCTTC	CASSGRDRVLGYTF
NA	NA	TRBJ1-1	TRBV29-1	TGCAGCGTTGAGTCCCGGGGATCCGGAAAGAACACTGAAGCTTTCTTT	CSVESRGSGKNTEAFF